A single sample gave rise to the 5 T cell receptor beta chains below, sequenced in a study of control samples from healthy donors and cancer patients. Assay: immunoSEQ multiplex PCR; the TCRdb copy retains only in-frame clones and omits some. Among some 79,000 clones listed, roughly nine tenths were seen once. Input material: blood. The receptor set was obtained from a woman aged 45 to 65 in good health.

V is TRBV7-2 and J is TRBJ2-7, with D perhaps TRBD1 (5 bases). In germline, CDR1 is SGHTA, CDR2 FQGNSA. CDR3 length equals 13 residues. The V end was cut by 5 bases, the J end by 0 bases, with 8 bases between. CDR3 coding DNA: TGTGCCAGCAGCGCAGGGTCCTCCTACGAGCAGTACTTC. Translation gives CASSAGSSYEQYF.

The chain links TRBV7-9 to TRBJ2-7; D might be TRBD2 (5 bases). This CDR3 is built from 12 residues. V lost 4 bases to trimming and J lost 6 bases, with 10 bases between them. Germline CDR1 SEHNR, CDR2 FQNEAQ (reference sequence). Written as DNA, the CDR3 is TGTGCCAGCAGCTACGGGGATGGCGAGCAGTACTTC. Amino acids: CASSYGDGEQYF.

This chain joins TRBV5-4 and TRBJ2-2, with 9 bases matching TRBD2. Per germline, CDR1 SGHNT and CDR2 YYREEE (reference sequence). The length of the CDR3 is 14 residues. J gave up 5 bases and V 1 base, and 0 bases lay outside the gene matches. Written as DNA, the CDR3 is TGTGCCAGCAGCTTGACTAGCGGGACCGGGGAGCTGTTTTTT. Protein sequence: CASSLTSGTGELFF. The full variable domain, its missing parts supplied by reference TRBV5-4 and TRBJ2-2, is ETGVTQSPTHLIKTRGQQVTLRCSSQSGHNTVSWYQQALGQGPQFIFQYYREEENGRGNFPPRFSGLQFPNYSSELNVNALELDDSALYLCASSLTSGTGELFFGEGSRLTVL.

The chain has TRBV5-6 and TRBJ2-7; possibly TRBD2 for D (6 bases). The CDR3 sequence is 13 residues long. V lost 5 bases and J 5 bases, leaving 14 bases between the germline ends. Germline CDR1 reads SGHDT; CDR2 reads YYEEEE. The CDR3 is CASRRLGDNEQYF. DNA for the CDR3: TGTGCCAGCAGACGACTAGGAGATAACGAGCAGTACTTC.

This chain links TRBV28 with TRBJ1-4, with D perhaps TRBD1 (5 bases). The CDR3 runs to 15 residues. The V end lost 3 bases, the J end lost 8 bases, and 16 bases lay between the germline ends. CDR1 and CDR2 from the germline V gene are MDHEN and SYDVKM. The CDR3 DNA follows: TGTGCCAGCAGTTTCAATCAGGGCATAAACGAAAAACTGTTTTTT. It specifies CASSFNQGINEKLFF.